This paragraph reports one T cell receptor (beta chain). Its specificity is unknown. This specimen comes from a study of T cell responses to AZD1222 COVID-19 vaccine. Study-level results: Across spike, vaccine-associated CD4 TCRs were found, dominant at 160-218 and 743-854. Spike-specific TCR breadth rose after two AZD1222 doses, and depth rose as well. Clonal diversity was possibly underestimated, and white British individuals and females predominated among donors. Repertoire sampling happened only post peak T cell response.

Germline lookup yields CDR1 KGHSH and CDR2 LQKENI. CDR3 length: 15 residues. V was clipped by 3 bases and J by 5 bases; unmatched bases: 5. The repertoire was sequenced with immunoSEQ multiplex PCR; TCRdb's copy has only in-frame clones and lacks some. The sample carries some 140,000 clones, around 93% recorded once. The chain combines TRBV18 with TRBJ1-5, with 9 bases lining up with TRBD1. The sequence came from an adult in good health. Sequencing was performed on peripheral blood, taken on day 0 of AZD1222 vaccination. The CDR3 DNA follows: TGTGCCAGCTCACCCAGGACAGGGGAAGATCAGCCCCAGCATTTT. Translated: CASSPRTGEDQPQHF.